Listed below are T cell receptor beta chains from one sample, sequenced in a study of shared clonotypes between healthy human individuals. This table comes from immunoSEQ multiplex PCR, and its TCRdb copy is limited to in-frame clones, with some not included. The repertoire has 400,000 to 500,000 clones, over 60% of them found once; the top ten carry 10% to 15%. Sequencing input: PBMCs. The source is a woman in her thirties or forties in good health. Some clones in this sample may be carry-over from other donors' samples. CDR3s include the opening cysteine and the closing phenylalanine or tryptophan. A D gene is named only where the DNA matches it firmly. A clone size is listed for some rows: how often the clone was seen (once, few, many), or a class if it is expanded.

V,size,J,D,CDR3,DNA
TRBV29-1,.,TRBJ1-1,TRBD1,CSARGQANTEAFF,TGCAGCGCCCGAGGACAGGCGAACACTGAAGCTTTCTTT
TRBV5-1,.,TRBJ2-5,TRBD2,CASSLSSGREETQYF,TGCGCCAGCAGCTTGAGTAGCGGGAGGGAAGAGACCCAGTACTTC
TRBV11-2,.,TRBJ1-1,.,CASSLDQGLNTEAFF,TGTGCCAGCAGCTTAGATCAGGGCCTGAACACTGAAGCTTTCTTT
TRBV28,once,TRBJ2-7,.,CASRLTSYEQYF,TGTGCCAGCAGACTAACCTCCTACGAGCAGTACTTC
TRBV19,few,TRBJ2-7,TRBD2,CASSIGSSGRNEQYF,TGTGCCAGTAGTATAGGGTCTAGCGGGAGGAACGAGCAGTACTTC
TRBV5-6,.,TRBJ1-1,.,CASSYDEGSQTEAFF,TGTGCCAGCAGTTACGACGAGGGGTCTCAGACTGAAGCTTTCTTT
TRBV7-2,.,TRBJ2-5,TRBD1,CASSTTRQTGAGGMETQYF,TGTGCCAGCAGCACGACACGGCAGACTGGCGCAGGGGGTATGGAGACCCAGTACTTC
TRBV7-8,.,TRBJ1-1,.,CASSFQGRGTEAFF,TGTGCCAGCAGCTTCCAGGGTAGGGGCACTGAAGCTTTCTTT
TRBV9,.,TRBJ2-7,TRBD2,CASSASGTSGFNEQYF,TGTGCCAGCAGCGCCTCCGGGACTAGCGGGTTCAACGAGCAGTACTTC
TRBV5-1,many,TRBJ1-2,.,CASSSSLGGREGYTF,TGCGCCAGCAGCTCCTCCTTGGGGGGGCGGGAAGGCTACACCTTC
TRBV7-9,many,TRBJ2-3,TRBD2,CASSPGLADFTDTQYF,TGTGCCAGCAGCCCCGGACTAGCGGATTTCACAGATACGCAGTATTTT
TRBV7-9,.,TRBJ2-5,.,CASARRVETQYF,TGTGCCAGCGCCCGCAGGGTGGAGACCCAGTACTTC
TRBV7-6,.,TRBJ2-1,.,CASSLAEPGAGEQFF,TGTGCCAGCAGCTTAGCGGAGCCCGGGGCGGGTGAGCAGTTCTTC
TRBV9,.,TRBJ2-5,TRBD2,CASSVGSGRATETQYF,TGTGCCAGCAGCGTAGGAAGCGGGAGGGCAACGGAGACCCAGTACTTC
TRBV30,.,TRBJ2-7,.,CAWSVFRRTSYEQYF,TGTGCCTGGAGTGTTTTCAGGCGCACCTCCTACGAGCAGTACTTC
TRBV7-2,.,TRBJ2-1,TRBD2,CASSRGLAGINEQFF,TGTGCCAGCAGCCGCGGACTAGCGGGGATAAATGAGCAGTTCTTC
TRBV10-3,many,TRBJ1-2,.,CAISEGWGDGYTF,TGTGCCATCAGTGAAGGATGGGGTGATGGCTACACCTTC
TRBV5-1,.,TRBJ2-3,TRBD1,CASSFSGTGGADTQYF,TGCGCCAGCAGCTTCTCCGGGACAGGGGGCGCAGATACGCAGTATTTT
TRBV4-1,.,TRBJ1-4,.,CASSQEKGKYEKLFF,TGCGCCAGCAGCCAAGAGAAGGGGAAGTATGAAAAACTGTTTTTT
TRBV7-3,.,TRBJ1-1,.,CASSLMSGEGTEAFF,TGTGCCAGCAGCTTGATGTCAGGGGAGGGCACTGAAGCTTTCTTT
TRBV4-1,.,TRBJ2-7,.,CASSQDRMRTSRDRYEQYF,TGCGCCAGCAGCCAAGATCGTATGCGTACGAGCCGGGATCGCTACGAGCAGTACTTC
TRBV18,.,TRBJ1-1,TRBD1,CASSPPTGTNTEAFF,TGTGCCAGCTCACCGCCGACAGGGACGAACACTGAAGCTTTCTTT
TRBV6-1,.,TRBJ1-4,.,CASSGGGQGPEKLFF,TGTGCCAGCAGTGGAGGGGGGCAGGGCCCTGAAAAACTGTTTTTT
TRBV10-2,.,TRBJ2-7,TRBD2,CATRTSGNSYEQYF,TGCGCCACCAGGACTAGCGGGAACTCCTACGAGCAGTACTTC
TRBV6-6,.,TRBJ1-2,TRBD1,CASSSGQGYGYTF,TGTGCCAGCAGTAGCGGACAGGGGTATGGCTACACCTTC
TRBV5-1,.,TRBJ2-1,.,CASSLQANEQFF,TGCGCCAGCAGCTTGCAAGCCAATGAGCAGTTCTTC
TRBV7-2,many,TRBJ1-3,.,CASSVGGSGNTIYF,TGTGCCAGCAGTGTAGGGGGTAGTGGAAACACCATATATTTT
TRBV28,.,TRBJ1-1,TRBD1,CASSEVWGTEGTEAFF,TGTGCCAGCAGTGAGGTATGGGGGACAGAGGGCACTGAAGCTTTCTTT
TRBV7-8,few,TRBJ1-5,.,CASSHTSNQPQHF,TGTGCCAGCAGCCACACTAGCAATCAGCCCCAGCATTTT
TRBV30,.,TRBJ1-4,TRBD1,CAWSLGQGYEKLFF,TGTGCCTGGAGCCTGGGACAGGGTTATGAAAAACTGTTTTTT